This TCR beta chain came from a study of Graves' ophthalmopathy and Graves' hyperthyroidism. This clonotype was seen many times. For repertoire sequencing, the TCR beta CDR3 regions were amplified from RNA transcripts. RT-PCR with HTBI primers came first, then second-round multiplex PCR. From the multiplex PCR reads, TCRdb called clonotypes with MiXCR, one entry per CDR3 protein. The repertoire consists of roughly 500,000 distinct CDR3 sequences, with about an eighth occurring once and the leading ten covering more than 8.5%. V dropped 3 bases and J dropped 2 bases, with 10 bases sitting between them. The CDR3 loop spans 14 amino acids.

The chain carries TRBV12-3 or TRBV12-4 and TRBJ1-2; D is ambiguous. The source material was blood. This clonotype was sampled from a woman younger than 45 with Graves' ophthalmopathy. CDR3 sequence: CASSFGRRNYGYTF. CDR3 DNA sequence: TGTGCCAGCAGTTTCGGACGCCGGAACTATGGCTACACCTTC.